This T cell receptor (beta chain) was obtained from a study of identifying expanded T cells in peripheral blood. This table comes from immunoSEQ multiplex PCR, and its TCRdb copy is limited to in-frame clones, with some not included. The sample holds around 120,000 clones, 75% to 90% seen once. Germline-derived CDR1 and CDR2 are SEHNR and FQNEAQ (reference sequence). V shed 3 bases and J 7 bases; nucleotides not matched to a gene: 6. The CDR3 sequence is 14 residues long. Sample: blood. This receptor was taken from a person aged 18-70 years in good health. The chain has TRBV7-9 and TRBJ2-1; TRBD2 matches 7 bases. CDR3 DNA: TGTGCCAGCAGCTTCGGCGGGGGTGTAAATGAGCAGTTCTTC. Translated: CASSFGGGVNEQFF.